This T cell receptor beta chain was recovered during a study of T-cell memory formation after mild COVID-19. The ends lost 2 bases at V and 5 bases at J; junction bases unmatched: 6. In germline, CDR1 is SGHVS, CDR2 FQNEAQ. The CDR3 runs 16 residues. The table lists this clonotype with many counts. The antigen is undetermined. Study-wide results and limits: Among clones peaking at day 37 in the second wave, SARS-CoV-2 specificity remained unconfirmed.

TCRdb recomputed calls from the 5' RACE reads with MiXCR, one row per CDR3 protein. In the table there are about 110,000 distinct CDR3 sequences, 18% of which are singletons. The receptor was isolated from a man between 18 and 29 years old who had mild COVID-19 (a few samples of this study predate the infection). Cell type and time point are not known. The chain carries TRBV7-8 and TRBJ2-4, with TRBD1 identical over 10 bases. The sequencing sample was made of PBMCs or a T cell subset sorted from them (not recorded which). CDR3 DNA: TGTGCCAGCAGCTTAACTCATGGACAGGGGGAAAACATTCAGTACTTC. Protein product: CASSLTHGQGENIQYF.